The T cell receptor (beta chain) described here comes from a study of identical twins. This clonotype was seen only a few times. Antigen specificity is unknown. A universal primer site was created by template switching, with the cDNA bearing unique molecular identifiers. TCRdb itself ran the 5' RACE reads through MiXCR, one entry per CDR3 protein. The data show about 200,000 distinct CDR3 sequences, roughly a tenth seen once. Study-level points and caveats: Cross-sectional statistics, not tracking of the same donors, supported the conclusions.

The CDR3 has 16 residues. Between the trimmed V and J ends, which lost 5 bases and 2 bases, there was a span of 19 bases. Germline assignment: CDR1 MNHEY and CDR2 SMNVEV (reference sequence). This sequence joins TRBV27 and TRBJ2-7; no firm D call. Sequencing was carried out using memory T cells sorted from blood. The receptor was isolated from a man aged 50 to 59 in good health. DNA of the CDR3: TGTGCCAGCAGTCAAGATGTGGTCTTCCAGACCTACGAGCAGTACTTC. Encoded protein: CASSQDVVFQTYEQYF.